A selection of T cell receptor beta chains follows, all from one sample in a study of blood T cell repertoires in COVID-19. The assay was immunoSEQ multiplex PCR, and TCRdb's table has in-frame clones only and misses some. The sample shows about 220,000 clones, approximately 82% of them seen only once. The sequenced sample was peripheral blood. The receptors originated from an elderly woman with acute or convalescent COVID-19. CDR3s include the opening cysteine and the closing phenylalanine or tryptophan. A D gene is named only where the DNA matches it firmly. Part of the rows lack a size; the others show once, few, many or a class for expanded clones.

d_gene	abundance	j_gene	v_gene	CDR3aa	CDR3nt
TRBD2	.	TRBJ2-7	TRBV3-1/TRBV3-2	CASSRVSSGEFYEQYF	TGTGCCAGCAGCCGAGTTTCTAGCGGGGAGTTCTACGAGCAGTACTTC
TRBD1	.	TRBJ2-7	TRBV5-1	CASSPGTGNPYEQYF	TGCGCCAGCAGCCCCGGGACAGGCAATCCCTACGAGCAGTACTTC
.	.	TRBJ1-4	TRBV3-1/TRBV3-2	CASSLGGATNEKLFF	TGTGCCAGCAGCCTAGGAGGAGCAACTAATGAAAAACTGTTTTTT
.	.	TRBJ2-2	TRBV5-4	CASSLGRGRISGELFF	TGTGCCAGCAGCTTGGGGCGGGGAAGGATCTCCGGGGAGCTGTTTTTT
.	.	TRBJ2-7	TRBV10-3	CAMGTGGSSYEQYF	TGTGCCATGGGGACCGGGGGAAGCTCCTACGAGCAGTACTTC
.	.	TRBJ2-2	TRBV12-3/TRBV12-4	CASSFVSGRELFF	TGTGCCAGCAGTTTTGTAAGCGGCCGGGAGCTGTTTTTT
.	.	TRBJ1-2	TRBV7-2	CASSETVNRDGYTF	TGTGCCAGCAGCGAAACAGTGAACAGGGATGGCTACACCTTC
.	.	TRBJ2-2	TRBV11-3	CASSLDPSGVNTGELFF	TGTGCCAGCAGCTTAGATCCATCGGGGGTGAACACCGGGGAGCTGTTTTTT
.	few	TRBJ1-2	TRBV5-6	CASSLDLTDAYGYTF	TGTGCCAGCAGCTTAGATTTGACAGACGCCTATGGCTACACCTTC
.	.	TRBJ1-6	TRBV7-9	CASSQYPNSPLHF	TGTGCCAGCAGCCAGTACCCGAATTCACCCCTCCACTTT
.	.	TRBJ1-1	TRBV2	CASSPLLNTEAFF	TGTGCCAGCAGTCCCCTCTTGAACACTGAAGCTTTCTTT
.	.	TRBJ1-1	TRBV19	CASSIAYRTEAFF	TGTGCCAGTAGTATAGCGTACAGAACTGAAGCTTTCTTT
TRBD2	.	TRBJ2-1	TRBV6-5	CASSRGLGDNEQFF	TGTGCCAGCAGCCGCGGACTAGGAGACAATGAGCAGTTCTTC
.	.	TRBJ2-4	TRBV19	CASSRSWTGRDIQYF	TGTGCCAGTAGTCGCTCCTGGACAGGGAGGGACATTCAGTACTTC
.	once	TRBJ1-1	TRBV11-3	CASSFDSREDTEAFF	TGTGCCAGCAGCTTCGACAGCAGGGAGGACACTGAAGCTTTCTTT
.	once	TRBJ1-2	TRBV5-8	CASSPRQTANYGYTF	TGTGCCAGCAGCCCCCGACAGACAGCTAACTATGGCTACACCTTC
TRBD1	once	TRBJ2-3	TRBV28	CASSLWGTGGGRTDTQYF	TGTGCCAGCAGTTTATGGGGGACAGGGGGCGGGAGGACAGATACGCAGTATTTT
.	.	TRBJ2-3	TRBV9	CASSVGYRDTQYF	TGTGCCAGCAGCGTAGGTTATCGAGATACGCAGTATTTT
.	.	TRBJ2-1	TRBV4-2	CASSPGLTGPYNEQFF	TGTGCCAGCAGCCCAGGACTAACGGGGCCCTACAATGAGCAGTTCTTC
TRBD1	.	TRBJ1-1	TRBV12-3/TRBV12-4	CASSFDRGSEAFF	TGTGCCAGCAGTTTCGACAGGGGCTCTGAAGCTTTCTTT
.	few	TRBJ1-5	TRBV5-8	CASSLRVNSNQPQHF	TGTGCCAGCAGCCTCCGGGTTAACAGCAATCAGCCCCAGCATTTT
TRBD2	.	TRBJ2-1	TRBV7-2	CASSPSGGAYNEQFF	TGTGCCAGCAGCCCGAGCGGGGGGGCTTACAATGAGCAGTTCTTC
.	.	TRBJ1-2	TRBV7-3	CASSPQSTPSQGYTF	TGTGCCAGCAGCCCGCAAAGTACCCCCTCCCAGGGCTACACCTTC
.	few	TRBJ1-2	TRBV19	CASSIQAELYGYTF	TGTGCCAGTAGTATACAGGCCGAACTTTATGGCTACACCTTC
.	.	TRBJ2-5	TRBV28	CASSLGGRVQGTQYF	TGTGCCAGCAGTTTGGGGGGACGGGTCCAAGGGACCCAGTACTTC
TRBD2	.	TRBJ2-5	TRBV25-1	CASSELAGGRWETQYF	TGTGCCAGCAGTGAATTAGCGGGGGGGCGATGGGAGACCCAGTACTTC
TRBD1	.	TRBJ1-1	TRBV7-8	CASSPRDRAPEAFF	TGTGCCAGCAGCCCTAGGGACAGAGCACCTGAAGCTTTCTTT
.	.	TRBJ1-4	TRBV3-1/TRBV3-2	CASSQDLITAGTSEKLFF	TGTGCCAGCAGCCAAGATTTGATTACCGCAGGGACTTCTGAAAAACTGTTTTTT
.	.	TRBJ1-5	TRBV19	CASRNRAQNQPQHF	TGTGCCAGTCGCAACAGGGCCCAGAATCAGCCCCAGCATTTT
.	few	TRBJ1-6	TRBV19	CASSNRQDNSPLHF	TGTGCCAGTAGTAATCGACAGGACAATTCACCCCTCCACTTT
TRBD1	.	TRBJ1-1	TRBV19	CASSHGGQGNTEAFF	TGTGCCAGTAGCCATGGGGGACAGGGGAACACTGAAGCTTTCTTT
.	.	TRBJ1-6	TRBV2	CASIRTANSPLHF	TGTGCCAGCATCCGGACAGCCAATTCACCCCTCCACTTT
.	.	TRBJ1-1	TRBV10-3	CAIKVSGENTEAFF	TGTGCCATCAAAGTGAGCGGGGAGAACACTGAAGCTTTCTTT
TRBD1	.	TRBJ2-2	TRBV19	CASSISQRQGRGTGELFF	TGTGCCAGTAGTATCTCCCAGAGACAGGGCCGGGGCACCGGGGAGCTGTTTTTT
.	.	TRBJ1-1	TRBV3-1/TRBV3-2	CASSQVRNTEAFF	TGTGCCAGCAGCCAAGTTCGGAACACTGAAGCTTTCTTT
.	.	TRBJ1-1	TRBV6-4	CASDGRGEAFF	TGTGCCAGCGATGGTAGAGGGGAAGCTTTCTTT
.	.	TRBJ1-6	TRBV7-6	CASSAVSGSYNSPLHF	TGTGCCAGCAGCGCTGTGTCGGGCTCCTATAATTCACCCCTCCACTTT
TRBD1	.	TRBJ1-2	TRBV18	CASSPGRTGHDYTF	TGTGCCAGCTCACCAGGAAGGACAGGGCATGACTACACCTTC
TRBD1	.	TRBJ2-7	TRBV3-1/TRBV3-2	CASRWTGDHEQYF	TGTGCCAGCAGGTGGACAGGGGACCACGAGCAGTACTTC
TRBD2	.	TRBJ2-1	TRBV19	CASTPLVAGDNEQFF	TGTGCCAGTACCCCCTTGGTAGCGGGCGACAATGAGCAGTTCTTC
TRBD1	.	TRBJ1-5	TRBV11-3	CASSLQGQTVSNQPQHF	TGTGCCAGCAGCCTACAGGGACAGACGGTAAGCAATCAGCCCCAGCATTTT
.	.	TRBJ1-1	TRBV3-1/TRBV3-2	CASSRRAPGVGVTEAFF	TGTGCCAGCAGCCGAAGGGCCCCGGGGGTTGGTGTCACTGAAGCTTTCTTT
.	.	TRBJ2-2	TRBV7-9	CASSFRNSLTFNAGELFF	TGTGCCAGCAGCTTTAGGAACAGCCTAACATTTAACGCCGGGGAGCTGTTTTTT
.	.	TRBJ1-2	TRBV6-5	CASSTQTVANYGYTF	TGTGCCAGCAGTACACAGACAGTAGCTAACTATGGCTACACCTTC
.	once	TRBJ1-6	TRBV19	CASSASTGDNSPLHF	TGTGCCAGTAGTGCCTCGACAGGAGATAATTCACCCCTCCACTTT
TRBD2	.	TRBJ2-5	TRBV27	CASSSYRGGRGGETQYF	TGTGCCAGCAGTTCCTACCGCGGGGGGCGGGGAGGGGAGACCCAGTACTTC
.	.	TRBJ1-2	TRBV28	CASRSPAGAGYTF	TGTGCCAGCAGGTCCCCCGCGGGGGCTGGCTACACCTTC
TRBD1	.	TRBJ1-4	TRBV19	CASSVRQGITNEKLFF	TGTGCCAGTAGTGTCCGACAGGGGATAACTAATGAAAAACTGTTTTTT